Given below is one TCR beta chain in context. These data come from a study of cytomegalovirus exposure and HLA in healthy donors. It was with 60 Vbeta and 13 Jbeta primers that the PCR ran. The data were produced by immunoSEQ multiplex PCR, yet TCRdb's version contains in-frame clones alone and is incomplete. Seen in this sample are 65,000 to 95,000 clones; the ten most common clones hold 7.5%. The V end lost 2 bases, the J end lost 5 bases, and 15 bases lay between the germline ends. The CDR3 spans 15 residues. Germline loops: CDR1 LGHNA, CDR2 YSLEER. The clonotype comes from a female donor in good health and CMV-seropositive. The J gene is TRBJ2-5, the V gene TRBV4-3, with D maybe TRBD2 (5 bases). The source material was PBMCs. CDR3 protein: CASSQQADGEETQYF. CDR3 nucleotides: TGCGCCAGCAGCCAACAAGCGGACGGGGAGGAGACCCAGTACTTC.